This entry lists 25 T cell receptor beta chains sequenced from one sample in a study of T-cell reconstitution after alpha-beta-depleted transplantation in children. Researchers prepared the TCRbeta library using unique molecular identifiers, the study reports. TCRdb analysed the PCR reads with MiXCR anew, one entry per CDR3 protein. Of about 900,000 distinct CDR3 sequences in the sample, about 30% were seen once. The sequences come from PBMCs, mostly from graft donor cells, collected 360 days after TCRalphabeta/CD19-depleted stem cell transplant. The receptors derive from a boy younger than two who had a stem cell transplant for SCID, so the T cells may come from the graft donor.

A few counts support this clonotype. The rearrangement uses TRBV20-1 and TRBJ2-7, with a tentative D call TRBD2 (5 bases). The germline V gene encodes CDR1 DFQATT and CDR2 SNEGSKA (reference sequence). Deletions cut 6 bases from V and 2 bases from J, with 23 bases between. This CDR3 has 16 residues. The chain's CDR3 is CSALPYEGETPYEQYF. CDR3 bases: TGCAGTGCCCTACCCTATGAGGGTGAAACGCCCTACGAGCAGTACTTC.

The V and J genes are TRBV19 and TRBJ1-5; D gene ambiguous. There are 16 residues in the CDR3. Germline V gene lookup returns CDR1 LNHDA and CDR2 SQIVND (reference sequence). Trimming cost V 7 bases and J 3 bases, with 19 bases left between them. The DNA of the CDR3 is TGTGCCAGTATTTCGGGTGGTCTGCGACACAATCAGCCCCAGCATTTT. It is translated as CASISGGLRHNQPQHF.

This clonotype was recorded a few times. The CDR3 nucleotides read TGTGCCAGCAGGTTGGGGGCAGATACGCAGTATTTT. Its translation: CASRLGADTQYF. The J gene is TRBJ2-3, the V gene TRBV6-5; D possibly uses TRBD1 or TRBD2 (5 bases each). V was clipped by 6 bases and J by 4 bases, with 8 bases between them. CDR1 is MNHEY, CDR2 SVGAGI, per germline. There are 12 residues in the CDR3.

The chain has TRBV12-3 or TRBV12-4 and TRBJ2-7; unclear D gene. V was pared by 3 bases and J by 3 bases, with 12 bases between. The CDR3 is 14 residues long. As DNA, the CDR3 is TGTGCCAGCAGTTTTGATTTTGGGGTCTACGAGCAGTACTTC. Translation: CASSFDFGVYEQYF.

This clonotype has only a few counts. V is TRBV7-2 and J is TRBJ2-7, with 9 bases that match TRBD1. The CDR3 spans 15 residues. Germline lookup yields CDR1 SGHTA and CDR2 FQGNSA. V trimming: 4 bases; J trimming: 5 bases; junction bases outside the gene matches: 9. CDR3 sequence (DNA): TGTGCCAGCAGCTCAGTTCGGGACAGGGCCAACGAGCAGTACTTC. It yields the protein CASSSVRDRANEQYF.

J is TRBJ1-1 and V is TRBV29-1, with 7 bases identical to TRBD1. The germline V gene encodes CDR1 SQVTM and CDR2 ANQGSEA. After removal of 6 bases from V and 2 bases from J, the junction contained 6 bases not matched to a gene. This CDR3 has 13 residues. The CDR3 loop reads CSVVRDSNTEAFF. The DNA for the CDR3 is TGCAGCGTGGTCCGGGACAGTAACACTGAAGCTTTCTTT.

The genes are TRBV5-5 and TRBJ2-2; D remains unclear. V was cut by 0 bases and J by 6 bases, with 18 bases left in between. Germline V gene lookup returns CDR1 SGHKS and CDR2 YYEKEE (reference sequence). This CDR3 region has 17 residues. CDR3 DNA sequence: TGTGCCAGCAGCTTGGAGTGGCAGCTACTATGGTCCGGGGAGCTGTTTTTT. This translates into CASSLEWQLLWSGELFF.

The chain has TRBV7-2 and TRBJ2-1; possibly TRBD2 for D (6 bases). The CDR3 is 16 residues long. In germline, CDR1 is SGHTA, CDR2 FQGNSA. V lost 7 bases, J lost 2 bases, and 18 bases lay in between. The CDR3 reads CASTPTVRGAYNEQFF. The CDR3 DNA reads TGTGCCAGCACCCCTACTGTGCGCGGGGCCTACAATGAGCAGTTCTTC. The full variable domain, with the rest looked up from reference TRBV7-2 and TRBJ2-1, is GAGVSQSPSNKVTEKGKDVELRCDPISGHTALYWYRQSLGQGLEFLIYFQGNSAPDKSGLPSDRFSAERTGGSVSTLTIQRTQQEDSAVYLCASTPTVRGAYNEQFFGPGTRLTVL.

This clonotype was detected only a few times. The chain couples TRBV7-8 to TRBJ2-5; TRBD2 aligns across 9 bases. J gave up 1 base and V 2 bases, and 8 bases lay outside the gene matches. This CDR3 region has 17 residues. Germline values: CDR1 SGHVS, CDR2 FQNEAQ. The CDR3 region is CASSLNLWRGGQETQYF. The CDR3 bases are TGTGCCAGCAGCTTAAACCTCTGGCGGGGGGGCCAAGAGACCCAGTACTTC.

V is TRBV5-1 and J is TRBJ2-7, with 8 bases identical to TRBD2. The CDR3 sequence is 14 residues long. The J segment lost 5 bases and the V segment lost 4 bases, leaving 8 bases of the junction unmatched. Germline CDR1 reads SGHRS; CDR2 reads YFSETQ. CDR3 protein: CASSPRTGGDEQYF. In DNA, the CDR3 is TGCGCCAGCAGCCCCAGGACGGGGGGGGACGAGCAGTACTTC. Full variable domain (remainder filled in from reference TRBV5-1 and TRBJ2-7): KAGVTQTPRYLIKTRGQQVTLSCSPISGHRSVSWYQQTPGQGLQFLFEYFSETQRNKGNFPGRFSGRQFSNSRSEMNVSTLELGDSALYLCASSPRTGGDEQYFGPGTRLTVT.

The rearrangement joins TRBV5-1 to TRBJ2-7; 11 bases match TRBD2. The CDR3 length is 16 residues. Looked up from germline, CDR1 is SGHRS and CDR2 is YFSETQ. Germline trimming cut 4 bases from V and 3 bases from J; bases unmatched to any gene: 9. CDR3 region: CASSLWSLAGGYEQYF. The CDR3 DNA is TGCGCCAGCAGCCTTTGGTCTCTAGCGGGAGGCTACGAGCAGTACTTC.

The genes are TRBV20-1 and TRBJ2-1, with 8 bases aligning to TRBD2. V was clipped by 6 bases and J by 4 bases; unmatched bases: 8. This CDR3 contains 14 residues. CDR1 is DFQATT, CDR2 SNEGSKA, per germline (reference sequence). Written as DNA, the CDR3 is TGCAGTGCCCGGCTAGCGGGCCTATACAATGAGCAGTTCTTC. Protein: CSARLAGLYNEQFF.

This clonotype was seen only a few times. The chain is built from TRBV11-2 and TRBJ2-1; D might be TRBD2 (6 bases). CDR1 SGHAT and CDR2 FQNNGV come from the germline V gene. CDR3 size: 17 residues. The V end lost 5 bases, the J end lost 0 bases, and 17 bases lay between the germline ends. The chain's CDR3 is CASSPKGDWRSYNEQFF. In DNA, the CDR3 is TGTGCCAGCAGCCCAAAAGGGGACTGGCGCTCCTACAATGAGCAGTTCTTC.

In DNA, the CDR3 is TGCAGCGTTGTAGTACAGGGGGTCGACGGGGAGCTGTTTTTT. This codes for CSVVVQGVDGELFF. The chain recombines TRBV29-1 with TRBJ2-2, with 8 bases aligning to TRBD1. Germline V CDR1 and CDR2: SQVTM, ANQGSEA. CDR3 length: 14 residues. J gave up 7 bases and V 4 bases, and 8 bases lay outside the gene matches.

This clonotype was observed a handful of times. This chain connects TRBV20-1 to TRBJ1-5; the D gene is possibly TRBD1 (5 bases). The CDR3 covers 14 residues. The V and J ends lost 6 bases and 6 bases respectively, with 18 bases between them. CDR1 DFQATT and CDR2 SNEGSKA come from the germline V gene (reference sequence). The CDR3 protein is CSAQAGGGSQPQHF. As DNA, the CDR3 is TGCAGTGCGCAGGCGGGGGGTGGCAGTCAGCCCCAGCATTTT.

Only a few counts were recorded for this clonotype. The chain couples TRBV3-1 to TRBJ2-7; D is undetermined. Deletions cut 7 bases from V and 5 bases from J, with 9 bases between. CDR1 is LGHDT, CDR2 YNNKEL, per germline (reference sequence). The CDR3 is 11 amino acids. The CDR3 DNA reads TGTGCCAGCACCGCTGGCGACGAGCAGTACTTC. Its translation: CASTAGDEQYF.

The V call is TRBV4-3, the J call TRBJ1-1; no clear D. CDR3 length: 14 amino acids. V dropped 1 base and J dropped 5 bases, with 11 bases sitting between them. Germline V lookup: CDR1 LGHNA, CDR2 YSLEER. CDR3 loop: CASSQARGRTEAFF. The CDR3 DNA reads TGCGCCAGCAGCCAAGCCCGGGGTAGGACTGAAGCTTTCTTT.

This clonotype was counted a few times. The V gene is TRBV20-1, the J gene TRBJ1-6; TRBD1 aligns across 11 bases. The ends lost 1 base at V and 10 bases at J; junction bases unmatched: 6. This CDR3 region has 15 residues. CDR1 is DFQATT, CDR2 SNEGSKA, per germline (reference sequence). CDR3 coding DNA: TGCAGTGCTAGAGCCGGACAGGGGGCAGGATCACCCCTCCACTTT. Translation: CSARAGQGAGSPLHF.

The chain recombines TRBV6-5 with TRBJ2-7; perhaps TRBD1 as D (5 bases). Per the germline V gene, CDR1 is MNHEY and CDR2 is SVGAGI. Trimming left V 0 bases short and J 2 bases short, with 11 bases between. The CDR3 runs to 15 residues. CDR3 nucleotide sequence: TGTGCCAGCAGTTACTCGGGGCAATGGGCCTACGAGCAGTACTTC. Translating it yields CASSYSGQWAYEQYF.

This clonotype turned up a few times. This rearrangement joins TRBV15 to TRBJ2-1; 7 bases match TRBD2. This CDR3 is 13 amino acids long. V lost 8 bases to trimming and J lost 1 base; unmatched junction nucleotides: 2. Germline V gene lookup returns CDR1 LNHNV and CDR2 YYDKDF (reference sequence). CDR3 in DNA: TGTGCCACCGGAGCGGGGTCCTACAATGAGCAGTTCTTC. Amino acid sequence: CATGAGSYNEQFF.

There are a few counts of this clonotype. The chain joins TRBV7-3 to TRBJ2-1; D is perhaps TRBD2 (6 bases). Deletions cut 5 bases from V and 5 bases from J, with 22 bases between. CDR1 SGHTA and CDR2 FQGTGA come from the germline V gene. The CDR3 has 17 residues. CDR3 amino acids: CASSGTELGRPDNEQFF. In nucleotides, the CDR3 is TGTGCCAGCAGCGGGACTGAACTGGGGCGGCCCGACAATGAGCAGTTCTTC.

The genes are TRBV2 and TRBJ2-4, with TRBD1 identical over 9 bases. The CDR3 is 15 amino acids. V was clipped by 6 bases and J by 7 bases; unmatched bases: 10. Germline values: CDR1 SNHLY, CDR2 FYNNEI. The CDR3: CASRKTGGPWNIQYF. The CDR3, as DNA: TGTGCCAGCAGGAAAACAGGGGGCCCCTGGAACATTCAGTACTTC. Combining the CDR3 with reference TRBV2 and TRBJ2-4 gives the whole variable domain EPEVTQTPSHQVTQMGQEVILRCVPISNHLYFYWYRQILGQKVEFLVSFYNNEISEKSEIFDDQFSVERPDGSNFTLKIRSTKLEDSAMYFCASRKTGGPWNIQYFGAGTRLSVL.

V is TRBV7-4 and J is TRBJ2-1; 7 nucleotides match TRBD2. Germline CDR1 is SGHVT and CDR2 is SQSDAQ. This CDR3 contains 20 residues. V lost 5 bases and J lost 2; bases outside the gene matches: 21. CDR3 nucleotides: TGTGCCAGCAGCAGGAACTTAACAACCACCTGCGGGGGAACCTACAATGAGCAGTTCTTC. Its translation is CASSRNLTTTCGGTYNEQFF.

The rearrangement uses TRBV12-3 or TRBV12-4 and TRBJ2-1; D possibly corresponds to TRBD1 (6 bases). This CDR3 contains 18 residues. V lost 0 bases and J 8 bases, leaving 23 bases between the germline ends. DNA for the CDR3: TGTGCCAGCAGTTTAGCCCAAACAGGGTTAGGGTTTTGGGATGAGCAGTTCTTC. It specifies CASSLAQTGLGFWDEQFF.

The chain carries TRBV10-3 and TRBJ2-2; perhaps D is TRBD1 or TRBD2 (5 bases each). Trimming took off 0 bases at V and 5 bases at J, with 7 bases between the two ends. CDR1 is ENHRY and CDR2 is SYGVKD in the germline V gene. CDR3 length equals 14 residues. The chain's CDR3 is CAISESEGTGELFF. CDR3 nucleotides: TGTGCCATCAGTGAGTCAGAGGGGACCGGGGAGCTGTTTTTT.